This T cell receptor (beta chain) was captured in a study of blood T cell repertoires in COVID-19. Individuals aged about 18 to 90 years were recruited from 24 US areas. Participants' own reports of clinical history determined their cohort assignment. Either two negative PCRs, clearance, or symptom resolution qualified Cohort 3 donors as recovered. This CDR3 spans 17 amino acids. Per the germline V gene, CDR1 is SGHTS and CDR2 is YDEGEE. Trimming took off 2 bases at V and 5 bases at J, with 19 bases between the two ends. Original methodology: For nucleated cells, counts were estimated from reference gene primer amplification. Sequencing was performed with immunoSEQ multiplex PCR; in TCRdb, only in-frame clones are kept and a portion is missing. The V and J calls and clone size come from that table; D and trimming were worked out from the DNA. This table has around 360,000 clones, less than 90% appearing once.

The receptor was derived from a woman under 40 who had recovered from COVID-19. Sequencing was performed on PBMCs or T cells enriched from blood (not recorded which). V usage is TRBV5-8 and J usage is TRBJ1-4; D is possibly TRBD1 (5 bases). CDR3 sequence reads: CASSLMLGTRSNEKLFF. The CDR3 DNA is TGTGCCAGCAGCTTAATGCTGGGGACTCGGAGCAATGAAAAACTGTTTTTT.